This T cell receptor (beta chain) was sequenced in a study of blood T cells in healthy people across ages. Findings and caveats of the study: Estimates drawn from one million T cells were deemed to understate diversity.

In this sample, this clonotype turned up a few times. Its matching antigen is unknown. CDR1 SGHRS and CDR2 YFSETQ come from the germline V gene. Losses at the gene ends were 2 bases for V and 5 bases for J; bases not matched to a gene: 9. CDR3 size: 16 residues. Primed by a sample-barcoded 5' primer and a J-beta primer mix, a second PCR proceeded for about 7 to 12 cycles. One entry per CDR3 protein results from TCRdb running MiXCR on the 5' RACE reads. This table has some 1.6 million distinct CDR3 sequences, about 31% appearing once. The receptor comes from a woman in her thirties in good health. The material sequenced was blood. This chain joins TRBV5-1 and TRBJ2-1; 8 bases agree with TRBD2. The CDR3: CASSFRSGGYDNEQFF. CDR3 nucleotide sequence: TGCGCCAGCAGCTTCCGGAGCGGGGGTTATGACAATGAGCAGTTCTTC.